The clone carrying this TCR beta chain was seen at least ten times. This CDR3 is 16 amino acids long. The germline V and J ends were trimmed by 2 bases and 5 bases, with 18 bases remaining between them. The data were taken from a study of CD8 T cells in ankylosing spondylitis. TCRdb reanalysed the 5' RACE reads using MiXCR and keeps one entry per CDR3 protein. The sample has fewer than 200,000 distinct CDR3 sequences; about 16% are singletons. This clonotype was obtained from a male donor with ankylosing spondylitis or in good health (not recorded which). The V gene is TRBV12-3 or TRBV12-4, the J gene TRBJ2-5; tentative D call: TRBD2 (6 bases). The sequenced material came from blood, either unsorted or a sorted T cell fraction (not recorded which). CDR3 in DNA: TGTGCCAGCAGTTTACGGGCAGGACTAAGCGGGGAGACCCAGTACTTC. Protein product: CASSLRAGLSGETQYF.